Given below is one T cell receptor beta chain in context. Other DNA sequences of this sample code for an identical CDR3. V was trimmed by 4 bases and J by 4 bases, leaving 5 bases between them. The germline gives CDR1 SGHTA, CDR2 FQGNSA. CDR3 length: 12 residues. The PCR employed 60 Vbeta primers together with 13 Jbeta primers. Method: immunoSEQ multiplex PCR; TCRdb's copy keeps in-frame clones and lacks some. The sample comprises 200,000 or so clones, about four fifths of which are singletons, and roughly 0.098% rests with the top ten. This record belongs to a study of cytomegalovirus exposure and HLA in healthy donors.

The sequenced material came from PBMCs. V usage is TRBV7-2 and J usage is TRBJ1-5, with a weak D call TRBD1 (5 bases). The receptor's source is a boy aged 2 to 9 in good health and CMV-seronegative. The CDR3, as DNA: TGTGCCAGCAGCTCAGGGAATCAGCCCCAGCATTTT. It codes for CASSSGNQPQHF.